This T cell receptor (beta chain) was found in a study of lymphopenia after photon versus proton radiotherapy. Whole-study results and caveats: Under photons, naive T cells and diversity fell while effector/memory populations rose. After lymphocyte nadir, photon-treated repertoires showed oligoclonal expansion, especially CD8+ Temra. Only patients who died were analyzed for survival; proton advantage is unproven.

In the case of this clone: Its matching antigen is unknown.

Assay used: immunoSEQ multiplex PCR; TCRdb lists only in-frame clones, some missing. This sample yields some 76,000 clones, of which about 90% are seen a single time; around 2.2% belongs to the top ten. CDR3 length equals 11 residues. The germline CDR1 and CDR2 sequences are MDHEN and SYDVKM. V lost 6 bases and J 5 bases, leaving 7 bases between the germline ends. V usage is TRBV28 and J usage is TRBJ1-2; D unresolved. This TCR came from a woman in her forties with cholangiocarcinoma. The sample consisted of peripheral blood, taken from a patient treated with photon-based radiotherapy. CDR3 bases: TGTGCCAGCAGCCCCCAATATGGCTACACCTTC. Translated, it gives CASSPQYGYTF.